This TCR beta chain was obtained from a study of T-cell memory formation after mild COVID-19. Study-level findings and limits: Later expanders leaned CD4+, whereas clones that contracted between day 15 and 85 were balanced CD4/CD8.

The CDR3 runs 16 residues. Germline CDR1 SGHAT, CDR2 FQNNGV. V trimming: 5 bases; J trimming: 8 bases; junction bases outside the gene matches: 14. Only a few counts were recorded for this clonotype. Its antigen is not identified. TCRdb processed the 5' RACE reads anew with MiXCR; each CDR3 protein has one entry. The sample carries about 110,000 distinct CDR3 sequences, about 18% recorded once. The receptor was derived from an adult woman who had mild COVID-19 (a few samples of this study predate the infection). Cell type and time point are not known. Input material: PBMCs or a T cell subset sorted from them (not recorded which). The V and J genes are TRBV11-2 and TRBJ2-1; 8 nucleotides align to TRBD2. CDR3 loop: CASSPHLAGKKDEQFF. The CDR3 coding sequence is TGTGCCAGCAGCCCCCATTTAGCGGGGAAGAAGGATGAGCAGTTCTTC. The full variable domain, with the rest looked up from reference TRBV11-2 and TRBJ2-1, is EAGVAQSPRYKIIEKRQSVAFWCNPISGHATLYWYQQILGQGPKLLIQFQNNGVVDDSQLPKDRFSAERLKGVDSTLKIQPAKLEDSAVYLCASSPHLAGKKDEQFFGPGTRLTVL.